One sample yielded the 7 T cell receptor beta chains listed below, sequenced in a study of CD8+CD57+ T cells in acquired aplastic anemia. Genomic DNA constituted the template upon which TCR beta VDJ and CDR3 profiling was performed. MiXCR, applied by TCRdb to the reads, yields one record per CDR3 protein. The sample carries around 200,000 distinct CDR3 sequences, over 60% recorded once. The sequenced material came from sorted CD4+, CD8+, or CD8+CD57+ T cells (not recorded which) from PBMCs. The receptors shown here come from a human donor in good health.

The J gene is TRBJ2-7, the V gene TRBV12-5, with TRBD1 as a possible D gene (6 bases). CDR1 and CDR2 from the germline V gene are LGHNT and FRNRAP. CDR3 length equals 16 residues. The germline V and J ends were trimmed by 6 bases and 1 base, with 19 bases remaining between them. CDR3 DNA: TGTGCTAGTGGCCAAATCCTTGACAGGCGGTCCTACGAGCAGTACTTC. Its protein product is CASGQILDRRSYEQYF.

This clonotype came up many times. The V and J genes are TRBV29-1 and TRBJ2-2; 7 bases match TRBD1. The V gene end was trimmed by 2 bases and the J gene end by 0 bases; junction bases not matched to a gene: 6. The germline gives CDR1 SQVTM, CDR2 ANQGSEA. CDR3 length: 16 residues. The CDR3 protein is CSVELTGESNTGELFF. The CDR3 region has the DNA TGCAGCGTTGAACTCACAGGGGAATCGAACACCGGGGAGCTGTTTTTT.

The chain combines TRBV7-8 with TRBJ2-1; tentative D call: TRBD1 (6 bases). V lost 5 bases and J 5 bases, leaving 13 bases between the germline ends. The CDR3 length is 14 residues. Germline V gene data show CDR1 as SGHVS and CDR2 as FQNEAQ. CDR3 sequence (DNA): TGTGCCAGCAGCCCTTGGACAGTTAACAATGAGCAGTTCTTC. Translation: CASSPWTVNNEQFF.

The chain recombines TRBV2 with TRBJ2-3; 8 bases map to TRBD2. The CDR3 consists of 14 residues. J lost 3 bases, V lost 6 bases, and 5 bases had no gene match. Looked up from germline, CDR1 is SNHLY and CDR2 is FYNNEI. CDR3 protein: CASRRVAGTDTQYF. The CDR3 bases are TGTGCCAGCAGAAGGGTAGCGGGGACAGATACGCAGTATTTT.

V usage is TRBV15 and J usage is TRBJ2-3; 7 bases fit TRBD1. Germline values: CDR1 LNHNV, CDR2 YYDKDF (reference sequence). The J segment lost 3 bases and the V segment lost 3 bases, leaving 3 bases of the junction unmatched. The length of the CDR3 is 14 residues. Written as DNA, the CDR3 is TGTGCCACCAGCAGTAGACAGGGAACAGATACGCAGTATTTT. Translation: CATSSRQGTDTQYF.

This chain joins TRBV7-2 and TRBJ2-7; 7 bases line up with TRBD1. The germline CDR1 and CDR2 sequences are SGHTA and FQGNSA. The CDR3 sequence is 15 residues long. V trimming: 5 bases; J trimming: 0 bases; junction bases outside the gene matches: 7. The CDR3 loop reads CASSHLRDSSYEQYF. CDR3 in DNA: TGTGCCAGCAGCCACCTACGGGACAGCTCCTACGAGCAGTACTTC.

This clonotype showed up many times. The chain joins TRBV19 to TRBJ2-2; possible D gene TRBD2, 5 bases. Germline V lookup: CDR1 LNHDA, CDR2 SQIVND (reference sequence). V lost 8 bases and J lost 0, with 22 bases in between. The CDR3 runs to 18 residues. CDR3 nucleotide sequence: TGTGCCAGTCTTTCCCCGACTACGACAAACCCGAACACCGGGGAGCTGTTTTTT. Its protein product is CASLSPTTTNPNTGELFF. The complete variable domain, with remaining parts taken from reference TRBV19 and TRBJ2-2, reads DGGITQSPKYLFRKEGQNVTLSCEQNLNHDAMYWYRQDPGQGLRLIYYSQIVNDFQKGDIAEGYSVSREKKESFPLTVTSAQKNPTAFYLCASLSPTTTNPNTGELFFGEGSRLTVL.